A single sample is the source of the 7 T cell receptor beta chains below, sequenced in a study of T-cell memory formation after mild COVID-19. TCRdb analysed the 5' RACE reads with MiXCR anew, one entry per CDR3 protein. The repertoire holds 450,000 or so distinct CDR3 sequences, 20% seen once, with approximately 8.1% in the top ten. The sample was PBMCs or a T cell subset sorted from them (not recorded which). Receptor source: an adult woman who had mild COVID-19 (a few samples of this study predate the infection). Cell type and time point are not known.

The gene calls are TRBV20-1 and TRBJ1-2; no definite D call. Between the trimmed V and J ends, which lost 1 base and 1 base, there was a span of 7 bases. The V gene's germline CDR1 is DFQATT and CDR2 SNEGSKA (reference sequence). The CDR3 extends over 13 amino acids. CDR3 bases: TGCAGTGCTAGAGCTCAGAGTAACTATGGCTACACCTTC. Its translation is CSARAQSNYGYTF.

This clonotype has more than one count but fewer than ten. The V call is TRBV3-1, the J call TRBJ2-5; 10 bases are shared with TRBD2. Germline V gene data show CDR1 as LGHDT and CDR2 as YNNKEL (reference sequence). The V gene end was trimmed by 1 base and the J gene end by 2 bases; junction bases not matched to a gene: 10. The CDR3 extends over 18 amino acids. The CDR3: CASSQGSVLAGSQETQYF. CDR3 coding DNA: TGTGCCAGCAGCCAAGGATCGGTACTAGCGGGGTCGCAAGAGACCCAGTACTTC.

There are a few counts of this clonotype. The genes are TRBV6-1 and TRBJ2-2; D possibly corresponds to TRBD2 (7 bases). Germline-derived CDR1 and CDR2 are MNHNS and SASEGT. With 8 bases removed from V and 9 bases from J, the gap between germline ends came to 25 bases. The CDR3 has 16 amino acids. This CDR3 reads CASRTLGGAGARELFF. The DNA for the CDR3 is TGTGCCAGCCGGACCTTGGGGGGGGCCGGGGCACGGGAGCTGTTTTTT.

This clonotype was seen more than once but under ten times. CDR3 coding DNA: TGTGCCAGCAGCCAAGTACACGGCAGTAACTATGGCTACACCTTC. Protein product: CASSQVHGSNYGYTF. V usage is TRBV14 and J usage is TRBJ1-2; D is unresolved. The CDR3 consists of 15 residues. V dropped 1 base and J dropped 1 base, with 10 bases sitting between them. Germline V gene data show CDR1 as SGHDN and CDR2 as FVKESK.

This clonotype was observed a few times. The rearrangement joins TRBV5-1 to TRBJ1-1; no clear D gene. V shed 6 bases and J shed 0 bases, with 15 bases lying between them. CDR1 is SGHRS, CDR2 YFSETQ, per germline. The CDR3 loop spans 15 amino acids. CDR3 sequence (DNA): TGCGCCAGCATAAAAGGCAATTCCATGAACACTGAAGCTTTCTTT. Its translation is CASIKGNSMNTEAFF.

The chain employs TRBV2 and TRBJ2-7; D unclear. Between the trimmed V and J ends, which lost 4 bases and 3 bases, there was a span of 7 bases. This CDR3 spans 12 amino acids. Germline V gene data show CDR1 as SNHLY and CDR2 as FYNNEI. This chain's CDR3 is CASSARVYEQYF. Here the CDR3 DNA reads TGTGCCAGCAGTGCTAGGGTCTACGAGCAGTACTTC.

This clonotype showed up just a few times. V gene TRBV5-6 combines with J gene TRBJ1-6; D might be TRBD1 (6 bases). The CDR3 sequence is 14 residues long. The germline V gene encodes CDR1 SGHDT and CDR2 YYEEEE. Deletions cut 4 bases from V and 10 bases from J, with 15 bases between. DNA for the CDR3: TGTGCCAGCAGCCTGATAGGACAGCACTCACCCCTCCACTTT. Translating it yields CASSLIGQHSPLHF. The whole variable domain, remainder taken from reference TRBV5-6 and TRBJ1-6, is DAGVTQSPTHLIKTRGQQVTLRCSPKSGHDTVSWYQQALGQGPQFIFQYYEEEERQRGNFPDRFSGHQFPNYSSELNVNALLLGDSALYLCASSLIGQHSPLHFGNGTRLTVT.